These T cell receptor beta chains were read from a single sample in a study of blood T cell repertoires in COVID-19. Libraries were prepared by immunoSEQ multiplex PCR; TCRdb keeps only in-frame clonotypes and omits some of them. The data show over 600,000 clones, 90% seen once. Specimen: peripheral blood. These receptors were collected from a woman aged 18-29 years with acute or convalescent COVID-19. Each CDR3 is given with its conserved first and last residue. The order of the fields is clone size, D gene, V gene, J gene, CDR3 DNA, CDR3 protein. A D gene is named only where the DNA matches it firmly. Clone size is stated in some rows and not others, as once, few, many or a class when expanded.

clone size: -
D gene: -
V gene: TRBV27
J gene: TRBJ2-1
CDR3 DNA: TGTGCCAGCAGTTTTGGCGGGGGCGATGAGCAGTTCTTC
CDR3 protein: CASSFGGGDEQFF

clone size: -
D gene: -
V gene: TRBV7-2
J gene: TRBJ2-5
CDR3 DNA: TGTGCCAGCAGCTACCCGGGCCAAGAGACCCAGTACTTC
CDR3 protein: CASSYPGQETQYF

clone size: -
D gene: -
V gene: TRBV5-1
J gene: TRBJ1-6
CDR3 DNA: TGCGCCAGCAGCTTGGAGGGAGGGGGGGTAAATTCACCCCTCCACTTT
CDR3 protein: CASSLEGGGVNSPLHF

clone size: -
D gene: TRBD2
V gene: TRBV4-1
J gene: TRBJ2-2
CDR3 DNA: TGCGCCAGCAGCCAAGATCGGGCAGCGGGGGGTTTTTTTTGCACCGGGGAGCTGTTTTTT
CDR3 protein: CASSQDRAAGGFFCTGELFF

clone size: -
D gene: TRBD1
V gene: TRBV4-1
J gene: TRBJ1-4
CDR3 DNA: TGCGCCAGCAGCCAAGGGACAGGGAGGTTGGATGAAAAACTGTTTTTT
CDR3 protein: CASSQGTGRLDEKLFF

clone size: -
D gene: -
V gene: TRBV27
J gene: TRBJ1-1
CDR3 DNA: TGTGCCAGCAGTTTAAGGGGGTTCGACACTGAAGCTTTCTTT
CDR3 protein: CASSLRGFDTEAFF

clone size: -
D gene: -
V gene: TRBV27
J gene: TRBJ2-2
CDR3 DNA: TGTGCCAGCAGTTTGGGAGGGGGCACCGGGGAGCTGTTTTTT
CDR3 protein: CASSLGGGTGELFF

clone size: -
D gene: -
V gene: TRBV9
J gene: TRBJ2-2
CDR3 DNA: TGTGCCAGCAGCGTAGCTAGTGGTCGGCTGTTTTTT
CDR3 protein: CASSVASGRLFF

clone size: few
D gene: TRBD1
V gene: TRBV5-1
J gene: TRBJ1-1
CDR3 DNA: TGCGCCAGCAGCTTGGTCGGACAGGGTACGGCGAACACTGAAGCTTTCTTT
CDR3 protein: CASSLVGQGTANTEAFF

clone size: -
D gene: -
V gene: TRBV5-6
J gene: TRBJ2-1
CDR3 DNA: TGTGCCAGCAGCTTGGCTTCGGGGAATGAGCAGTTCTTC
CDR3 protein: CASSLASGNEQFF